This T cell receptor beta chain is drawn from a study of blood T cell repertoires in COVID-19. Study-level background: The United States, Italy and Spain provided the acute and convalescent COVID-19 samples. In each case, the material was cDNA or gDNA derived from T cells, B-cell-depleted T cells, or PBMCs.

The V gene's germline CDR1 is MNHEY and CDR2 SMNVEV (reference sequence). The CDR3 is 13 residues long. V trimming: 6 bases; J trimming: 3 bases; junction bases outside the gene matches: 4. Data came from immunoSEQ multiplex PCR; TCRdb stores just in-frame clones and leaves some out. The table lists 100,000 to 120,000 clones, 75% to 90% of them singletons, with about 6.1% in the top ten. Seattle cases were enrolled at active infection and followed longitudinally. V usage is TRBV27 and J usage is TRBJ1-2; 7 nucleotides align to TRBD1. Material: peripheral blood. The receptor's source is a woman aged 55 to 70 with COVID-19, enrolled during active disease. CDR3 sequence (DNA): TGTGCCAGCAGGGAGGGGGCTGACTATGGCTACACCTTC. Its translation is CASREGADYGYTF.